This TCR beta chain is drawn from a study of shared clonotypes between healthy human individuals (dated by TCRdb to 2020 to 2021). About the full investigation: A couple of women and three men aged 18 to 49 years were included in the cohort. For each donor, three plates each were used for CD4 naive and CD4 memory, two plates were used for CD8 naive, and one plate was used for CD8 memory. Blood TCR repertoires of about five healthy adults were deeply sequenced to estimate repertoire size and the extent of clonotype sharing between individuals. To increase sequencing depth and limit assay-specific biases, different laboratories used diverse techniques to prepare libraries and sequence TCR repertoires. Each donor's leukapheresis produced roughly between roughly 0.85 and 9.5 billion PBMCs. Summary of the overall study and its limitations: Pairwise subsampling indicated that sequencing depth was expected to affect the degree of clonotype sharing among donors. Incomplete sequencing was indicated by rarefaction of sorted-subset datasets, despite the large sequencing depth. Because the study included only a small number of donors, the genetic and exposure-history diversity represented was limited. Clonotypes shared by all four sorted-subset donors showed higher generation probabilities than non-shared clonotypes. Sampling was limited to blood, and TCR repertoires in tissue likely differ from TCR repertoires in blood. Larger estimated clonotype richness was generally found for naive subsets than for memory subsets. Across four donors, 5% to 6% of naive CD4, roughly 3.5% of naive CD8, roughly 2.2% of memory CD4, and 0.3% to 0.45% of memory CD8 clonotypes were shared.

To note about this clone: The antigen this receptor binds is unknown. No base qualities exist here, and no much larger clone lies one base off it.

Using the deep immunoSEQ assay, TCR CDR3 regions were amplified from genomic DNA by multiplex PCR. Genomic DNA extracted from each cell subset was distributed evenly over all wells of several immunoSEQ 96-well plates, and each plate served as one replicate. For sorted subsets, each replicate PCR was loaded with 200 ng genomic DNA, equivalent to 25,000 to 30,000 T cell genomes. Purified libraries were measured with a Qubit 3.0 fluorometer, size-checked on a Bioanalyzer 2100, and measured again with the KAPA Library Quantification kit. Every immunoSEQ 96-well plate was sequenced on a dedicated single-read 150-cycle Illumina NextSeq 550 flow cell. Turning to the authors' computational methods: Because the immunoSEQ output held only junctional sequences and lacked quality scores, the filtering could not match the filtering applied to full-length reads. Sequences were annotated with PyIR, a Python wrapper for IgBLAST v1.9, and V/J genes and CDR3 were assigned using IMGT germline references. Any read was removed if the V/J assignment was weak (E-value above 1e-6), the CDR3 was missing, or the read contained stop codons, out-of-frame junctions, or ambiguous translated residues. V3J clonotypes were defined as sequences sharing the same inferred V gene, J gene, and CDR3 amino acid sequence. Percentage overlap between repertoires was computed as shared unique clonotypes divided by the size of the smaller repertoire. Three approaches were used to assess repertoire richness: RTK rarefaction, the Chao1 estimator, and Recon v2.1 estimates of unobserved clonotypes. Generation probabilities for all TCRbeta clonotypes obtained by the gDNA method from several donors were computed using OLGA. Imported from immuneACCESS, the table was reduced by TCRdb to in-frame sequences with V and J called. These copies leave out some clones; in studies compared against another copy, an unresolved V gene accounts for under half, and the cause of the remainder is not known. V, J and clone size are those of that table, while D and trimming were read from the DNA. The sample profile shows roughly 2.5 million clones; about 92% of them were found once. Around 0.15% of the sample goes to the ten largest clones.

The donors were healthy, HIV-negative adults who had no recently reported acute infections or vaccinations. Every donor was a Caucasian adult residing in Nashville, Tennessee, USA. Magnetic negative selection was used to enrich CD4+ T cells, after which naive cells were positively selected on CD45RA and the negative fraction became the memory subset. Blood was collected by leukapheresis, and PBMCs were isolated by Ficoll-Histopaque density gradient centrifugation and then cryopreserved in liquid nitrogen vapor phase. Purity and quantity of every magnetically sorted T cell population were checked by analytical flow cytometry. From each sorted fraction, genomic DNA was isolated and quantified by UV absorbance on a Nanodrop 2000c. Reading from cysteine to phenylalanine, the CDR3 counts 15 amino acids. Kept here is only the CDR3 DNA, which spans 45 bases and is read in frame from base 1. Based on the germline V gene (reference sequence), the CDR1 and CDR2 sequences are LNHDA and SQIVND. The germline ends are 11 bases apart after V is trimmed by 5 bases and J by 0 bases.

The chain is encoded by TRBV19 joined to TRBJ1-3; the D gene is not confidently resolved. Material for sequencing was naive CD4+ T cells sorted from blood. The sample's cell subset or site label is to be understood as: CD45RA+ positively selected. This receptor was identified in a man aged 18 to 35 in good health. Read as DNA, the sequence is TGTGCCAGTAGTTTCACGGTAGGCTCTGGAAACACCATATATTTT. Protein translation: CASSFTVGSGNTIYF.